This TCR beta chain was captured by sequencing in a study of molecular identifiers for immune sequencing clone quantification. Looked up from germline, CDR1 is SEHNR and CDR2 is FQNEAQ (reference sequence). The CDR3 covers 16 residues. J was trimmed by 2 bases and V by 4 bases; bases with no gene match: 6. This clonotype was seen once. The antigen remains undetermined. A clone one base away is much larger, so this may be a read error. Preparation methods for the bulk TCR libraries were those previously described, with listed TCR primers. TCRdb used MiXCR to reprocess the PCR reads, holding one entry per CDR3 protein. In the table there are some 680,000 distinct CDR3 sequences, approximately 24% of which are singletons. The study, taken as a whole, reports: Single-cell amounts of spiked Jurkat TCR RNA were reportedly detectable among 950,000 to 1,000,000 naive cells. Highly expanded clone sizes could be underestimated through barcode sharing by identical TCR molecules.

The authors sorted naive CD8 T cells as CD8+CD4-CCR7+CD45RA+. Sequencing was done on a sample of naive CD8+ T cells from blood, with Jurkat cell RNA spiked in. Subset denoted: FACS-sorted CD8+CD4-CCR7+CD45RA+ naive T cells. The chain joins TRBV7-9 to TRBJ2-7; TRBD2 matches at 12 bases. This TCR came from a human donor in good health. Some libraries in this study had Jurkat cell RNA spiked in. The CDR3 is CASSSTSGGPAYEQYF. The CDR3 DNA sequence: TGTGCCAGCAGCTCAACTAGCGGGGGGCCCGCCTACGAGCAGTACTTC.